The 28 T cell receptor beta chains listed next were all sequenced from one sample in a study of graft-versus-host responses after intestinal transplantation. Sequenced by immunoSEQ multiplex PCR; TCRdb stores in-frame clones only, minus some. The profile shows tens of thousands of clones, roughly 93% of them singletons. The antigens these receptors bind are not known. The specimen was unstimulated CD4+ T cells sorted from spleen or lymph node cells, collected before transplant. Every receptor here comes from a human donor who was the organ donor for an intestinal transplant.

This clone was counted once. CDR3 coding DNA: TGTGCCAGCAGCTTAGCGCCGGGGGGCCGAGGATGGGATGAGCAGTTCTTC. Amino acids: CASSLAPGGRGWDEQFF. This chain uses TRBV7-8 with TRBJ2-1; D might be TRBD2 (7 bases). V was pared by 0 bases and J by 8 bases, with 20 bases between. This CDR3 comprises 17 residues. Per germline, CDR1 SGHVS and CDR2 FQNEAQ.

V usage is TRBV27 and J usage is TRBJ1-2, with a tentative D call TRBD1 (5 bases). This CDR3 has 12 residues. CDR1 is MNHEY, CDR2 SMNVEV, per germline (reference sequence). V was trimmed by 6 bases and J by 5 bases, leaving 10 bases between them. Written as DNA, the CDR3 is TGTGCCAGCAGCCCAGACAGATATGGCTACACCTTC. Protein: CASSPDRYGYTF.

J is TRBJ2-5 and V is TRBV21-1. TRBV21-1 is deemed a pseudogene. This CDR3 region has 14 residues. The CDR3 is CASTPGRTQETQYF. The CDR3 DNA sequence: TGTGCCAGCACCCCGGGACGGACGCAAGAGACCCAGTACTTC.

The J gene is TRBJ2-1, the V gene TRBV6-1, with 7 bases aligning to TRBD1. J was trimmed by 2 bases and V by 4 bases; bases with no gene match: 2. In germline, CDR1 is MNHNS, CDR2 SASEGT. This CDR3 region has 14 residues. The CDR3 here is CASSVGGAYNEQFF. The CDR3 nucleotides are TGTGCCAGCAGTGTAGGGGGCGCCTACAATGAGCAGTTCTTC.

The chain uses TRBV4-3 and TRBJ2-3; TRBD2 matches at 10 bases. Looked up from germline, CDR1 is LGHNA and CDR2 is YSLEER. V lost 0 bases to trimming and J lost 4 bases; unmatched junction nucleotides: 7. The CDR3 is 17 residues long. DNA for the CDR3: TGCGCCAGCAGCCAAGATATCAGCGGGGGGGCATCAGATACGCAGTATTTT. It translates to CASSQDISGGASDTQYF.

This chain connects TRBV7-9 to TRBJ1-2; D call uncertain. The germline V gene has CDR1 SEHNR and CDR2 FQNEAQ (reference sequence). The CDR3 totals 13 residues. The germline V and J ends were trimmed by 1 base and 4 bases, with 7 bases remaining between them. CDR3 sequence: CASSLGPGYGYTF. DNA for the CDR3: TGTGCCAGCAGCTTAGGACCCGGCTATGGCTACACCTTC.

The chain employs TRBV6-5 and TRBJ1-6; D may be TRBD1 (5 bases). Germline values: CDR1 MNHEY, CDR2 SVGAGI. The CDR3 loop spans 14 amino acids. Deletions cut 5 bases from V and 5 bases from J, with 10 bases between. CDR3 DNA sequence: TGTGCCAGCAGTCCGGGACGGAATAATTCACCCCTCCACTTT. This translates into CASSPGRNNSPLHF.

The V and J genes are TRBV9 and TRBJ2-3; unclear D gene. Trimming stripped 2 bases from V and 6 bases from J, with 7 bases between. This CDR3 region has 12 residues. Germline loops: CDR1 SGDLS, CDR2 YYNGEE. CDR3 nucleotide sequence: TGTGCCAGCAGCGTTGGCTACGATACGCAGTATTTT. Translation: CASSVGYDTQYF.

As to this clone: The junction departs from germline at one end; a sequencing error may be responsible. The genes are TRBV7-7 and TRBJ2-5; either TRBD1 or TRBD2 may supply D (5 bases each). The germline gives CDR1 SSHAT, CDR2 FNYEAQ (reference sequence). The CDR3 loop spans 15 amino acids. The DNA for the CDR3 is TGTGCTAGCAGCTTAGCGTCGGGGCTGGCAGCGACCCAGTACTTC. Translated: CASSLASGLAATQYF. Full variable domain (remainder filled in from reference TRBV7-7 and TRBJ2-5): GAGVSQSPRYKVTKRGQDVTLRCDPISSHATLYWYQQALGQGPEFLTYFNYEAQPDKSGLPSDRFSAERPEGSISTLTIQRTEQRDSAMYRCASSLASGLAATQYFGPGTRLLVL.

The V gene is TRBV19, the J gene TRBJ2-7, with 7 bases aligning to TRBD1. J was trimmed by 2 bases and V by 3 bases; bases with no gene match: 4. CDR1 is LNHDA, CDR2 SQIVND, per germline (reference sequence). This CDR3 is 14 amino acids long. The CDR3 reads CASSMGDRTYEQYF. DNA for the CDR3: TGTGCCAGTAGTATGGGGGACAGAACCTACGAGCAGTACTTC.

The chain combines TRBV6-1 with TRBJ2-3, with 14 positions matching TRBD2. There are 18 residues in the CDR3. V gave up 3 bases and J gave up 0 bases; unmatched junction bases: 5. Germline CDR1 is MNHNS and CDR2 is SASEGT. This CDR3 is CASSDWTSGGTSTDTQYF. The CDR3 DNA is TGTGCCAGCAGTGACTGGACTAGCGGGGGGACAAGCACAGATACGCAGTATTTT.

The CDR3 loop is CASSLRLSGGMIGTDTQYF. DNA for the CDR3: TGTGCCAGCAGCCTACGACTAAGCGGGGGTATGATTGGCACAGATACGCAGTATTTT. The chain couples TRBV7-9 to TRBJ2-3; 8 bases match TRBD2. Germline-derived CDR1 and CDR2 are SEHNR and FQNEAQ (reference sequence). The CDR3 length is 19 residues. The junction had 17 bases not matched to a gene; V was cut back by 5 bases and J by 1 base.

This clone occurred once. The chain has TRBV4-3 and TRBJ1-4; tentative D call: TRBD1 (5 bases). Germline CDR1 and CDR2: LGHNA and YSLEER. The CDR3 spans 14 residues. The V end lost 0 bases, the J end lost 8 bases, and 10 bases lay between the germline ends. As DNA, the CDR3 is TGCGCCAGCAGCCAAGATAATTGGGGGGAAAAACTGTTTTTT. Amino acids: CASSQDNWGEKLFF.

The chain combines TRBV6-1 with TRBJ1-3, with D tentatively TRBD1 (5 bases). The CDR3 is 14 residues long. The V gene's germline CDR1 is MNHNS and CDR2 SASEGT. Between the trimmed V and J ends, which lost 2 bases and 3 bases, there was a span of 8 bases. CDR3 sequence reads: CASSERQGGNTIYF. DNA of the CDR3: TGTGCCAGCAGTGAAAGGCAGGGTGGAAACACCATATATTTT.

The chain employs TRBV4-2 and TRBJ2-7; 11 nucleotides agree with TRBD2. V shed 4 bases and J 2 bases; nucleotides not matched to a gene: 10. CDR1 is LGHNA and CDR2 is YNFKEQ in the germline V gene. The CDR3 runs to 17 residues. The CDR3 bases are TGTGCCAGCAGCCGGATTAAGCTAGCGGGGGGAACCTACGAGCAGTACTTC. Translation gives CASSRIKLAGGTYEQYF.

The V and J genes are TRBV7-8 and TRBJ1-1, with D maybe TRBD1 (5 bases). From germline, CDR1 is SGHVS and CDR2 FQNEAQ. CDR3 length equals 12 residues. The V end was cut by 5 bases, the J end by 11 bases, with 15 bases between. In DNA form, the CDR3 reads TGTGCCAGCAGCCCCCCGGGGCTGGGCGCTTTCTTT. This gives the protein CASSPPGLGAFF.

V gene TRBV4-1 combines with J gene TRBJ1-2; 7 bases align to TRBD1. CDR3 length: 16 residues. Germline CDR1 and CDR2: MGHRA and YSYEKL. The V gene end was trimmed by 0 bases and the J gene end by 8 bases; junction bases not matched to a gene: 12. CDR3 in DNA: TGCGCCAGCAGCCAAGACCCCCGGGGCAGGGGGAACGGCTACACCTTC. This translates into CASSQDPRGRGNGYTF.

The V and J genes are TRBV15 and TRBJ2-2; 8 bases agree with TRBD2. The trim removed 4 bases at V and 7 bases at J, leaving 5 bases unmatched. The CDR3 runs 14 residues. Germline V lookup: CDR1 LNHNV, CDR2 YYDKDF (reference sequence). The CDR3 here is CATSTGLGFGELFF. The CDR3 DNA sequence: TGTGCCACCAGCACGGGACTAGGGTTCGGGGAGCTGTTTTTT.

The rearrangement links TRBV4-1 to TRBJ1-1; 10 nucleotides line up with TRBD1. The germline gives CDR1 MGHRA, CDR2 YSYEKL. The CDR3 is 17 residues long. The V gene end was trimmed by 1 base and the J gene end by 4 bases; junction bases not matched to a gene: 9. For the CDR3, the DNA is TGCGCCAGCAGCCAAGGTCGGGGACAGGGGAAGGTCACTGAAGCTTTCTTT. This encodes CASSQGRGQGKVTEAFF.

CDR3 protein: CASSPDRGGEKLFF. The CDR3 DNA follows: TGTGCCAGCAGCCCTGACAGGGGCGGGGAAAAACTGTTTTTT. The genes are TRBV7-9 and TRBJ1-4; the match to TRBD1 covers 8 bases. Germline V CDR1 and CDR2: SEHNR, FQNEAQ (reference sequence). J lost 8 bases, V lost 5 bases, and 7 bases had no gene match. The CDR3 totals 14 residues.

This rearrangement joins TRBV6-4 to TRBJ1-2; tentative D call: TRBD1 (5 bases). The V and J ends lost 6 bases and 2 bases respectively, with 13 bases between them. The CDR3 sequence is 14 residues long. The germline V gene has CDR1 MRHNA and CDR2 SNTAGT. The CDR3 loop is CASRPTVGNYGYTF. The CDR3 DNA reads TGTGCCAGCAGACCGACAGTAGGAAACTATGGCTACACCTTC.

The chain is built from TRBV5-1 and TRBJ2-7; 8 bases are shared with TRBD2. The J call may be wrong; the DNA end is better matched by TRBJ2-1. CDR1 SGHRS and CDR2 YFSETQ come from the germline V gene. The CDR3 is made up of 16 amino acids. The CDR3 DNA reads as TGCGCCAGCAGCTTGGCCGGGACTAGAGGATACAATGAGCAGTTCTTC. As protein: CASSLAGTRGYNEQFF.

V is TRBV6-5 and J is TRBJ2-5; the D is unclear. The V gene's germline CDR1 is MNHEY and CDR2 SVGAGI. The CDR3 is made up of 15 amino acids. The V end was cut by 0 bases, the J end by 1 base, with 9 bases between. CDR3 bases: TGTGCCAGCAGTTACTCCGCCAGAACCCAAGAGACCCAGTACTTC. Translation: CASSYSARTQETQYF.

The rearrangement joins TRBV4-3 to TRBJ2-6, with a tentative D call TRBD1 (6 bases). Trimming took off 4 bases at V and 4 bases at J, with 11 bases between the two ends. Germline CDR1 is LGHNA and CDR2 is YSLEER. The CDR3 covers 15 residues. CDR3 amino acids: CASSLDRYGANVLTF. DNA for the CDR3: TGCGCCAGCAGCCTTGACAGGTACGGGGCCAACGTCCTGACTTTC.

J is TRBJ1-1 and V is TRBV5-6, with a weak D call TRBD1 (6 bases). Germline CDR1 and CDR2: SGHDT and YYEEEE. Trimming took off 0 bases at V and 7 bases at J, with 10 bases between the two ends. The length of the CDR3 is 13 residues. The CDR3 DNA follows: TGTGCCAGCAGCTTGGTGGACAGCAGTGAAGCTTTCTTT. This gives the protein CASSLVDSSEAFF.

The chain uses TRBV19 and TRBJ2-2; the match to TRBD2 covers 9 bases. The V gene end was trimmed by 8 bases and the J gene end by 4 bases; junction bases not matched to a gene: 5. The CDR3 has 14 amino acids. Germline V gene lookup returns CDR1 LNHDA and CDR2 SQIVND (reference sequence). The CDR3 protein is CASLGTSLTGELFF. The CDR3 DNA is TGTGCCAGTTTGGGGACTAGCCTCACCGGGGAGCTGTTTTTT.

The V and J genes are TRBV7-3 and TRBJ2-1, with 9 bases identical to TRBD2. CDR1 and CDR2 from the germline V gene are SGHTA and FQGTGA. Trimming took 5 bases from V and 8 from J; bases not matched to a gene: 7. The CDR3 spans 14 residues. Here the CDR3 reads CASSPGTSWDEQFF. The DNA of the CDR3 is TGTGCCAGCAGCCCCGGGACTAGCTGGGATGAGCAGTTCTTC.

The rearrangement links TRBV10-2 to TRBJ2-1, with 10 bases lining up with TRBD2. Losses at the gene ends were 3 bases for V and 0 bases for J; bases not matched to a gene: 8. The CDR3 totals 18 residues. The germline V gene has CDR1 WSHSY and CDR2 SAAADI. The CDR3 nucleotides read TGCGCCAGCAGTGATTGGCTAGCGGGGGTAAGCTCCTACAATGAGCAGTTCTTC. It yields the protein CASSDWLAGVSSYNEQFF.